This TCR beta chain was observed in a study of CD8+ T cells in alopecia areata (dated by TCRdb to the late 2010s). Background on the whole study: Treated patients were enrolled in an open-label pilot trial of oral tofacitinib at 5 to 10 mg twice daily for moderate-to-severe alopecia areata. Tofacitinib was administered for 6 to 18 months, and 6 months of follow-up off drug were then conducted to assess delayed response and recurrence. The SALT score, which quantifies the percentage of affected scalp surface area, was used to measure disease severity in treated patients. In both human patients and the C3H/HeJ mouse model, the study applied high-throughput TCRbeta sequencing to look at T cell clonal expansion in alopecia areata. Human TCRbeta sequencing covered scalp tissue and sorted CD4+ and CD8+ peripheral blood T cells from patchy and totalis/universalis alopecia areata patients and healthy controls. Biopsies were taken from tofacitinib-treated patients at baseline and again at 4 and 24 weeks into treatment, and several of those patients also had a later scalp biopsy. Scalp clonality was compared among normal scalp (n=4), patchy alopecia areata scalp (n=8), and alopecia totalis/universalis scalp (n=8). RNA was obtained with the PAXgene miRNA kit for fixed scalp, the miRNeasy kit for PBMCs, and the RNeasy kit for mouse skin. TCRbeta CDR3 regions were amplified by immunoSEQ multiplex PCR using 35 Vbeta forward and 13 Jbeta reverse primers. What the research found in general, with its limitations: Higher clonality and more expanded CD8+ clones were observed in lesional scalp than in normal scalp, particularly in alopecia totalis/universalis, a finding suggestive of antigenic drive. Because the treated cohort was small and had only one nonresponder, larger studies are needed to examine links between baseline CD8+ expansion and response. Shared TCR sequences between patients were less evident than in mice, which may be partly attributable to HLA diversity in the patient population. During tofacitinib treatment, many expanded lesional clones stuck around in both scalp and blood, and this persistence may partly explain why relapse happens after treatment is stopped. Tofacitinib significantly lowered scalp clonality and the number of expanded CD8+ clones among the top 100 scalp clones. Unlike mouse skin, which is dominated by gammadelta T cells, normal human skin has resident alphabeta T cells that are also sequenced, and this complicates analysis of the scalp TCR repertoire.

This specimen's time point label, per the study, means: about 4 weeks on oral tofacitinib. What this sample's treatment or condition label stands for: oral pan-JAK inhibitor, 5-10 mg twice daily. From alopecia areata patients, peripheral blood was collected along with lesional scalp punch biopsies. PBMCs were isolated by density centrifugation and stained for CD3, CD4 and CD8, and CD4+ and CD8+ T cells were sorted on a FACSAria. From its cysteine to its phenylalanine, the CDR3 spans 13 amino acids. Only CDR3 DNA is held: 39 bases, read in frame from base 1. The germline V gene yields MGHDK for CDR1 and SYGVNS for CDR2. Deletion took 2 bases off V and 8 bases off J, with a span of 7 bases between the germline ends. Receptor amplification or capture employed the immunoSEQ multiplex PCR assay. RNA was extracted from all samples and reverse transcribed into cDNA as template for TCR sequencing. First-strand cDNA was synthesized using SuperScript III with a 2:1 mix of oligo-dT and random hexamers. Amplification bias was assessed with a synthetic immune receptor repertoire, and residual bias was removed computationally. The study's own analysis went as follows. Raw reads were preprocessed for error removal, and CDR3 was defined according to IMGT conventions as running from the conserved cysteine to phenylalanine. Clonality was computed as 1 minus the Shannon entropy, with the entropy normalized by log2 of the number of productive unique TCRs. Scalp TCRbeta sequences were cross-referenced with sorted blood CD4 and CD8 repertoires so that the CD4 or CD8 identity of scalp clones could be inferred. Not all clones reach the TCRdb copy of this immuneACCESS table, which keeps in-frame sequences only. Checked studies attribute under half of the gap to unresolved V genes and leave the rest unexplained. Clone size and V and J calls were adopted from that table, with D and trimming inferred from the DNA. This sample is represented by more than 90,000 clones; less than 75% of them were singletons. Of the sample, under 35% falls within the top ten clones.

With respect to this clone: Its specific antigen is unknown. The record has no base qualities; no much larger clone is one base away.

The sequences come from CD8+ T cells sorted from blood, collected at week 4, from a patient treated with tofacitinib. The V and J genes are TRBV25-1 and TRBJ1-6; 5 matching bases give a weak D call of TRBD1. This TCR came from a human donor with alopecia areata. In nucleotides, the sequence is TGTGCCAGCAGTGAACAGGGCTATTCACCCCTCCACTTT. This sequence encodes CASSEQGYSPLHF.